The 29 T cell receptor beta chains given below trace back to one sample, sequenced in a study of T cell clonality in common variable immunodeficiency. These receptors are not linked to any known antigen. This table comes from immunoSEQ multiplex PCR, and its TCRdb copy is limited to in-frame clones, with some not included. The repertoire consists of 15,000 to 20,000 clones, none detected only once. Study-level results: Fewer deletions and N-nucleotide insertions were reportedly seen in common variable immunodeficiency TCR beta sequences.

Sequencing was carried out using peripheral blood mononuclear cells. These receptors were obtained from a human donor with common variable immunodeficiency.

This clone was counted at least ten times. The CDR3 protein is CASSPSWDRNTEAFF. The sequenced part of the CDR3 DNA is TGTGCCAGCTCACCAAGTTGGGACAGGAACACTGAA. The chain uses TRBV18 and TRBJ1-1, with 7 bases fitting TRBD1. The observed sequence ends 3 residues before the CDR3 terminus, with the missing tail filled in from the germline J gene. Germline CDR1 KGHSH, CDR2 LQKENI. Trimming removed 2 bases from V and 1 base from J; junction bases left unmatched: 4. This CDR3 region has 15 residues.

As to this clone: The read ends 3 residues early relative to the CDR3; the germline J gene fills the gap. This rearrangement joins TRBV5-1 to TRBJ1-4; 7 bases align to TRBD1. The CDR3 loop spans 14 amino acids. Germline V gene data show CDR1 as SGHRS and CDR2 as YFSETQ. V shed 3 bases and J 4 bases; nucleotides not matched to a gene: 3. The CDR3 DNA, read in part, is TGCGCCAGCAGCTCACAGGGGAGTAATGAAAAA. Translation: CASSSQGSNEK. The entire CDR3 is CASSSQGSNEKLFF.

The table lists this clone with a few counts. CDR3 protein: CASSPGQGNHEQYF. The sequenced CDR3 bases are TGTGCCAGCTCACCAGGTCAGGGTAACCACGAG. The chain has TRBV18 and TRBJ2-7, with a weak D call TRBD1 (5 bases). The read halts 3 residues ahead of the CDR3 end, with the missing end drawn from the germline J gene. Deletions cut 2 bases from V and 5 bases from J, with 13 bases between. The CDR3 covers 14 residues. Germline assignment: CDR1 KGHSH and CDR2 LQKENI.

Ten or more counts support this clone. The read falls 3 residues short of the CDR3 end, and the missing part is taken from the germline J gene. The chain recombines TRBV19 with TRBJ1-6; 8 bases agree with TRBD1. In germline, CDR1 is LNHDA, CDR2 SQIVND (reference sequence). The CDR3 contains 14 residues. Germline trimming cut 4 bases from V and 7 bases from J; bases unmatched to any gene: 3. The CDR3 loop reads CASSTGQENSPLHF. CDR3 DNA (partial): TGTGCCAGTAGTACGGGACAGGAGAATTCACCC. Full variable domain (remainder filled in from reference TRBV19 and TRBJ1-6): DGGITQSPKYLFRKEGQNVTLSCEQNLNHDAMYWYRQDPGQGLRLIYYSQIVNDFQKGDIAEGYSVSREKKESFPLTVTSAQKNPTAFYLCASSTGQENSPLHFGNGTRLTVT.

The CDR3 region is CASSLSDSLGLFF. Partial CDR3 DNA: TGTGCCAGCAGCTTATCGGACTCCTTAGGG. The chain employs TRBV7-9 and TRBJ2-2; D is possibly TRBD2 (5 bases). The CDR3 goes on 3 residues after the read ends, and that part is filled in from the germline J gene. Per the germline V gene, CDR1 is SEHNR and CDR2 is FQNEAQ (reference sequence). The CDR3 is 13 amino acids.

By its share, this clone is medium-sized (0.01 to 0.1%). The CDR3 reads CASSHPGGLVATSPTDTQYF. The CDR3 DNA, read in part, is TGTGCCAGCAGCCACCCGGGCGGACTAGTCGCGACATCCCCCACAGATACG. The rearrangement uses TRBV4-2 and TRBJ2-3, with 7 bases lining up with TRBD2. Sequencing ends 3 residues short of the CDR3 end; the germline J gene provides the rest. Germline loops: CDR1 LGHNA, CDR2 YNFKEQ. The CDR3 has 20 residues. Losses at the gene ends were 3 bases for V and 2 bases for J; bases not matched to a gene: 20.

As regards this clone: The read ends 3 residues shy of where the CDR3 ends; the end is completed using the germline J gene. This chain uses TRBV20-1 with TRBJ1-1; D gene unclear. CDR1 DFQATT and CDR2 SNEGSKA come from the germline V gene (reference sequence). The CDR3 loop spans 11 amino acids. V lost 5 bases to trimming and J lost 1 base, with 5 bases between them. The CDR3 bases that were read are TGCAGTGCTGCAGGGAACACTGAA. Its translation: CSAAGNTE. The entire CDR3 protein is CSAAGNTEAFF.

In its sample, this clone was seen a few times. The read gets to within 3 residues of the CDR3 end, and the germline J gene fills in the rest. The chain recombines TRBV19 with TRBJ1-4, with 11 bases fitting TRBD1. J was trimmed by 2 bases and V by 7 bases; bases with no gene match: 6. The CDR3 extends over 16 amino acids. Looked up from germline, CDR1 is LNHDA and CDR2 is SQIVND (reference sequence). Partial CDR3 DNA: TGTGCCAGTACCGAGGGACAGGGGGGCACTAATGAAAAA. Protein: CASTEGQGGTNEK. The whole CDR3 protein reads CASTEGQGGTNEKLFF.

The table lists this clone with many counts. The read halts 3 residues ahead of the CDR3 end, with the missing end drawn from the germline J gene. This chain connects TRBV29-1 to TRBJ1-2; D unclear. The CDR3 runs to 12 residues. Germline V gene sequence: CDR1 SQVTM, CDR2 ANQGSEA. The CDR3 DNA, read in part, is TGCAGCGTTGTACGGAGTGACGGGGGC. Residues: CSVVRSDGG. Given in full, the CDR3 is CSVVRSDGGYTF.

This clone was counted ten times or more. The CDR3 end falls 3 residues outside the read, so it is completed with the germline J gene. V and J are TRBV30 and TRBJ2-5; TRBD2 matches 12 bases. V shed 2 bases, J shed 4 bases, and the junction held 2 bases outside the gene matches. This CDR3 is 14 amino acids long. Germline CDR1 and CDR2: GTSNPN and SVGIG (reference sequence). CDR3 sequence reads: CAWSLAGGLETQYF. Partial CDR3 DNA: TGTGCCTGGAGTCTAGCGGGAGGGTTAGAGACC.

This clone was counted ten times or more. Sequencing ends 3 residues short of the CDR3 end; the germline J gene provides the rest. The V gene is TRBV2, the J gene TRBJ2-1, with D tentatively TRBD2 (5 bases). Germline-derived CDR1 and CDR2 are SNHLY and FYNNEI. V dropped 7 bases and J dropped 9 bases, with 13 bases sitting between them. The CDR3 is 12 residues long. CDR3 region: CASTRPRGEQFF. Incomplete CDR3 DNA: TGTGCCAGCACTCGACCCCGGGGTGAG. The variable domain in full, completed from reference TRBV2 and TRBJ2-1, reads EPEVTQTPSHQVTQMGQEVILRCVPISNHLYFYWYRQILGQKVEFLVSFYNNEISEKSEIFDDQFSVERPDGSNFTLKIRSTKLEDSAMYFCASTRPRGEQFFGPGTRLTVL.

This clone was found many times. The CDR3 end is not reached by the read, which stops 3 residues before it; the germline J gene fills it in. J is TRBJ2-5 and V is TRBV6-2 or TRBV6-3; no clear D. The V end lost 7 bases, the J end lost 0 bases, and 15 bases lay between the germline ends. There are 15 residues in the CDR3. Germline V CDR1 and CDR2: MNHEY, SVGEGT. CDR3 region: CASTLGRLDQETQYF. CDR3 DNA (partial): TGTGCCAGCACCCTAGGTAGATTAGACCAAGAGACC.

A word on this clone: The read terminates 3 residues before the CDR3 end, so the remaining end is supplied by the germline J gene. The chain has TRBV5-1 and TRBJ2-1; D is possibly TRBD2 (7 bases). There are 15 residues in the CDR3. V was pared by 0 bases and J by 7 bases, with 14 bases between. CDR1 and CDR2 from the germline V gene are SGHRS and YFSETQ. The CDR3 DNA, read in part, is TGCGCCAGCAGCTTGGTTAGCGGGCAGGGGAATGAG. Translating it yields CASSLVSGQGNE. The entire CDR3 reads CASSLVSGQGNEQFF.

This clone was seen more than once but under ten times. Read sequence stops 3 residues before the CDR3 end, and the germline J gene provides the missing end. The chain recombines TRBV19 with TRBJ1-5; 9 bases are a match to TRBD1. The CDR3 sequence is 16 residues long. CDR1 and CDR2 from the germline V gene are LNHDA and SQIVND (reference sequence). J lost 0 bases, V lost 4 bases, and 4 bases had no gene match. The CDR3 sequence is CASSKGGQGSNQPQHF. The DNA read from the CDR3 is TGTGCCAGTAGTAAAGGGGGACAGGGTAGCAATCAGCCC.

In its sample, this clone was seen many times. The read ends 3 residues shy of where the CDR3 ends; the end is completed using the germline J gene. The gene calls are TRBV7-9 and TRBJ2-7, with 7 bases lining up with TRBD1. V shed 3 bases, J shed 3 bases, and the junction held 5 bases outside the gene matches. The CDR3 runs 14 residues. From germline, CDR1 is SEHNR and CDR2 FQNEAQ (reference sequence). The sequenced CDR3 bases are TGTGCCAGCAGCTTCGGACAGGATTACTACGAG. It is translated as CASSFGQDYYE. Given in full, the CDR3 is CASSFGQDYYEQYF.

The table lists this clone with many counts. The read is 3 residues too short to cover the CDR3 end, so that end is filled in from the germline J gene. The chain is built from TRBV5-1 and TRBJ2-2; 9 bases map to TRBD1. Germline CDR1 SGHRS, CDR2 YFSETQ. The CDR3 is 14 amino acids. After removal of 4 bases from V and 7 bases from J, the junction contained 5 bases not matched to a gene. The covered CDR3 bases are TGCGCCAGCAGCCCGGGACAGGGCGGCGGGGAG. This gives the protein CASSPGQGGGE. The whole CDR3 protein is CASSPGQGGGELFF.

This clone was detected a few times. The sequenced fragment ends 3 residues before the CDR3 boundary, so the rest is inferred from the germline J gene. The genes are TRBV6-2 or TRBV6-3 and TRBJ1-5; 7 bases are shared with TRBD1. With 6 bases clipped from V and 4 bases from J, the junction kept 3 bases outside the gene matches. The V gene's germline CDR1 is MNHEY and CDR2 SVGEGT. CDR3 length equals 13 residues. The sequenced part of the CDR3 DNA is TGTGCCAGCAGGCTGGGACAGAATCAGCCC. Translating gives CASRLGQNQP. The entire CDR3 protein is CASRLGQNQPQHF.

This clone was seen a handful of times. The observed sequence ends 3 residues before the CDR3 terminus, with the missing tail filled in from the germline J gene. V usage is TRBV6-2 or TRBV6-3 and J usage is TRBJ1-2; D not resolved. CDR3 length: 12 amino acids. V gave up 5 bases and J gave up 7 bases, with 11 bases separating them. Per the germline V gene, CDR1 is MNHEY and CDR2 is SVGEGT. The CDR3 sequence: CASSEDGRGYTF. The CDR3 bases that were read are TGTGCCAGCAGTGAGGATGGGCGTGGC.

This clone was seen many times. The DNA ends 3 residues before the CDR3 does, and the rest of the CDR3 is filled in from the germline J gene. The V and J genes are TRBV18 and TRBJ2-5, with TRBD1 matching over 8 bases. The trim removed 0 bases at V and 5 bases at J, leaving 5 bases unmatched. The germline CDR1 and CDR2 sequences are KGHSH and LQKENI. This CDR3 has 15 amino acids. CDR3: CASSPPGQARETQYF. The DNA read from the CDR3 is TGTGCCAGCTCACCACCGGGACAGGCGCGGGAGACC.

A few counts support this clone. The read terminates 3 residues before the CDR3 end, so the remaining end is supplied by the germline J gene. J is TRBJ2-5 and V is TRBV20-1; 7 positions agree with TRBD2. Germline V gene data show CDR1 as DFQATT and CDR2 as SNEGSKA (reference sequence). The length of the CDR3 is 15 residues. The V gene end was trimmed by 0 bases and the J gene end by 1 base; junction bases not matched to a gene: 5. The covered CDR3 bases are TGCAGTGCTAGAGATGTTGGCGGGGGCCAAGAGACC. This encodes CSARDVGGGQET. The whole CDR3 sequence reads CSARDVGGGQETQYF.

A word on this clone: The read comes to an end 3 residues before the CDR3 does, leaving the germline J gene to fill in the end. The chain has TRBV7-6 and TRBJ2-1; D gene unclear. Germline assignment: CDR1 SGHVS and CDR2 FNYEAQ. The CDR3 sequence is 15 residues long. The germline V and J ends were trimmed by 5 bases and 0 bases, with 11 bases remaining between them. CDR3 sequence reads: CASSPEASSYNEQFF. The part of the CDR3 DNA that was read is TGTGCCAGCAGCCCCGAGGCCTCCTCCTACAATGAG.

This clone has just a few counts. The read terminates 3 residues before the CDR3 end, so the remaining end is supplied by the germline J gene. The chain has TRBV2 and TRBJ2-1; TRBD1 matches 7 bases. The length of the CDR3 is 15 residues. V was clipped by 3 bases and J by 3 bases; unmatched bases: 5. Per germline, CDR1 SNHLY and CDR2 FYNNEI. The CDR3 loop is CASSEPGQIYNEQFF. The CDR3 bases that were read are TGTGCCAGCAGTGAGCCGGGACAGATCTACAATGAG.

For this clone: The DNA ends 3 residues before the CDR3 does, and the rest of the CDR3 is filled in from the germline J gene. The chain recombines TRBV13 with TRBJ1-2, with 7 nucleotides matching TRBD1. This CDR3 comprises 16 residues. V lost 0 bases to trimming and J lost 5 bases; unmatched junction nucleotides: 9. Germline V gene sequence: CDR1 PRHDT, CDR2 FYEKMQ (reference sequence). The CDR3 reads CASSLGRGRGGYGYTF. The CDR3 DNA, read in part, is TGTGCCAGCAGCTTAGGTAGGGGGCGCGGAGGGTATGGC.

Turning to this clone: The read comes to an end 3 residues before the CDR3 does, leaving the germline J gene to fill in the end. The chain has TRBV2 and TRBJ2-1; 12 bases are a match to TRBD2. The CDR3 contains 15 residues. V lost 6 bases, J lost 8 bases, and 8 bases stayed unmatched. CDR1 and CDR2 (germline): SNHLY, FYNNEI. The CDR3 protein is CASRETSGSADEQFF. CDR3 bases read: TGTGCCAGCAGGGAGACTAGCGGGAGTGCCGATGAG. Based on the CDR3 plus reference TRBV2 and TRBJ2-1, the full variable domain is EPEVTQTPSHQVTQMGQEVILRCVPISNHLYFYWYRQILGQKVEFLVSFYNNEISEKSEIFDDQFSVERPDGSNFTLKIRSTKLEDSAMYFCASRETSGSADEQFFGPGTRLTVL.

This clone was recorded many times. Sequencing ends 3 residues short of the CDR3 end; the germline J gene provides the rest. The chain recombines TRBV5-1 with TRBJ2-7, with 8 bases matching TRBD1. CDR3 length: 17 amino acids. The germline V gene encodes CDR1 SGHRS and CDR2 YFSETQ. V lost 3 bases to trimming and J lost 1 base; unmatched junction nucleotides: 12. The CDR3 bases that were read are TGCGCCAGCAGCTCGAACCCGGGACAGGCACGATCCTACGAG. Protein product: CASSSNPGQARSYE. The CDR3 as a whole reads CASSSNPGQARSYEQYF.

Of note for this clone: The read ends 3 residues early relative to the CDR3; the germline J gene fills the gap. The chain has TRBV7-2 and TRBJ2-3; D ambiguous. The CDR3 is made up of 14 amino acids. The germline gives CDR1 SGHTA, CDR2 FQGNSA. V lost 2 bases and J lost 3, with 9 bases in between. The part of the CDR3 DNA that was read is TGTGCCAGCAGCTTAATGGCAGATACAGATACG. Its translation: CASSLMADTDT. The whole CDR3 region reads CASSLMADTDTQYF.

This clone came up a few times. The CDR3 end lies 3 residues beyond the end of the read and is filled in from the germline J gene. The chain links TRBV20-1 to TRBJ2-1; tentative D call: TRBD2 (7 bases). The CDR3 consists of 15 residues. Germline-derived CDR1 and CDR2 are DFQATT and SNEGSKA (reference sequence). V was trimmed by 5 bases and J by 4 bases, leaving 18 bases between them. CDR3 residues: CSAVRPGEGYNEQFF. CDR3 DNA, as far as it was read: TGCAGTGCTGTCCGACCAGGGGAGGGGTACAATGAG.

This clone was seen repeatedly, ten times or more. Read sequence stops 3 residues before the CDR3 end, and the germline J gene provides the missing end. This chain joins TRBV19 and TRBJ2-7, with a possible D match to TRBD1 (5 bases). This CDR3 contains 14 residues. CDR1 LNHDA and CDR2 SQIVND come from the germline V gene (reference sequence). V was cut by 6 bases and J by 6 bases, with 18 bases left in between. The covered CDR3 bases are TGTGCCAGTAGCCGAGCAGGGTGGGCCTCCGAG. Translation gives CASSRAGWASE. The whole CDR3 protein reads CASSRAGWASEQYF.

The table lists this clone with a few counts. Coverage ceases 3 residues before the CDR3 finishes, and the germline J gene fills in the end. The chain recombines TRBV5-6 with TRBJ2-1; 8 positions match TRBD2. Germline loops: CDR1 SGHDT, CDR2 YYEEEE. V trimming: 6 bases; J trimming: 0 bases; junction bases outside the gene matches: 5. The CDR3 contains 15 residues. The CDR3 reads CASTSSGGSYNEQFF. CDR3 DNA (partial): TGTGCCAGCACCTCCAGCGGGGGCTCCTACAATGAG. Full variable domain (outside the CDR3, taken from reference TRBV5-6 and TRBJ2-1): DAGVTQSPTHLIKTRGQQVTLRCSPKSGHDTVSWYQQALGQGPQFIFQYYEEEERQRGNFPDRFSGHQFPNYSSELNVNALLLGDSALYLCASTSSGGSYNEQFFGPGTRLTVL.